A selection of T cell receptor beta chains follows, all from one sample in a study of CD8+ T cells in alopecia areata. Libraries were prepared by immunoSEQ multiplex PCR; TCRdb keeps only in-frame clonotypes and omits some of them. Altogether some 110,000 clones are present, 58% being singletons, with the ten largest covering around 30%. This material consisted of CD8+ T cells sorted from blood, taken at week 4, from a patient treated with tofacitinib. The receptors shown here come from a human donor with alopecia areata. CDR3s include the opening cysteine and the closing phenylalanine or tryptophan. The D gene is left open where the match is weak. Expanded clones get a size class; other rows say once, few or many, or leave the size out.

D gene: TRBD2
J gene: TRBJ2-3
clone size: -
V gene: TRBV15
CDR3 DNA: TGTGCCACCAGCAGAGATCAACTAGCGGGGGGCACAGATACGCAGTATTTT
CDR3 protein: CATSRDQLAGGTDTQYF

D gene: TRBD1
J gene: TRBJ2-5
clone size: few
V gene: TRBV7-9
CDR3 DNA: TGTGCCAGCAGCCCGATGGGACAGCGAAGCCAAGAGACCCAGTACTTC
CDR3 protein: CASSPMGQRSQETQYF

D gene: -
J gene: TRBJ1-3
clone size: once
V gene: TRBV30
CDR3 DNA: TGTGCCTGGATACCGGGACCTCGGATTGCCCCGATCTCTGGAAACACCATATATTTT
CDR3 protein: CAWIPGPRIAPISGNTIYF

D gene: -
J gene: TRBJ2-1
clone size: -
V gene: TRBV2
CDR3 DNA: TGTGCCAGCAGTGAGGTAGCGGAGCATGAGCAGTTCTTC
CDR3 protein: CASSEVAEHEQFF

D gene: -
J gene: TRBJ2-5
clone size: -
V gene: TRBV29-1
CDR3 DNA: TGCAGCTCTCCGGCCGGACAAGAGACCCAGTACTTC
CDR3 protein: CSSPAGQETQYF

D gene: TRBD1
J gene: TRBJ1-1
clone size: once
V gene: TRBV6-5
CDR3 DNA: TGTGCCACCCGGACAGGCATGAACACTGAAGCTTTCTTT
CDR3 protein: CATRTGMNTEAFF

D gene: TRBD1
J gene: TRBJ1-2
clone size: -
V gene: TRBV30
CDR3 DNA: TGTGCCTGGAGTTTGACAGGGGGCGATGGCTACACCTTC
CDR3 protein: CAWSLTGGDGYTF

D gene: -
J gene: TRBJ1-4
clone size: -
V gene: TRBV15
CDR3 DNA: TGTGCCACCAGCAGAGAACAGAATAATGAAAAACTGTTTTTT
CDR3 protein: CATSREQNNEKLFF

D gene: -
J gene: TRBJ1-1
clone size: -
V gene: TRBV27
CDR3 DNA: TGTGCCAGCAGGGAGGGGGTCCTCACTGAAGCTTTCTTT
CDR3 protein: CASREGVLTEAFF

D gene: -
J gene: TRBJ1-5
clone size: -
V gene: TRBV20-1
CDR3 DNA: TGCAGTGCTAGCTTTCAGGCCCATCCGCATTTT
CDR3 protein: CSASFQAHPHF

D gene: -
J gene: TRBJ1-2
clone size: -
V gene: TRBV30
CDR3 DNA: TGTGCCTGGAGTGTAGCGACAGGCGATGGCTACACCTTC
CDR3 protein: CAWSVATGDGYTF

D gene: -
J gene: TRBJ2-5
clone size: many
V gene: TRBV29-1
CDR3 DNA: TGCAGCGGCCACAGGGACCCCCAAGAGACCCAGTACTTC
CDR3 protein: CSGHRDPQETQYF

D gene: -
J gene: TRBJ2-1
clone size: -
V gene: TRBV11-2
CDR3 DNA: TGTGCCAGCAGCTTAGGGGGACACAATGAGCAGTTCTTC
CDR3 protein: CASSLGGHNEQFF

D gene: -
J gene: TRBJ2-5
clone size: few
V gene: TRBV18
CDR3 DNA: TGTGCCAGCTCACCGGAAGAGACCCAGTACTTC
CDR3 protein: CASSPEETQYF

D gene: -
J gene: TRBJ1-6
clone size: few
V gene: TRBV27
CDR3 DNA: TGTGCCAGCAGTTTTGGACTGCCCAATTCACCCCTCCACTTT
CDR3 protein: CASSFGLPNSPLHF

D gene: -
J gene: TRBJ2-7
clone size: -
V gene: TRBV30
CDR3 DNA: TGTGCCTGGAGTGTGGGGCTGAGCTCCTACGAGCAGTACTTC
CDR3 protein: CAWSVGLSSYEQYF

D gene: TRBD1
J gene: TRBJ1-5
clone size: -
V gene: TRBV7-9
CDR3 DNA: TGTGCCAGCAGCCAGGGGGGCGGGGGGCGTAAGCCTCAGCCCCAGCATTTT
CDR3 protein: CASSQGGGGRKPQPQHF

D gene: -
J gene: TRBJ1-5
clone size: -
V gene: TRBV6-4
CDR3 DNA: TGTGCCAGCAGTGACGGAGTGGGGCCCCAGCATTTT
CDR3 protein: CASSDGVGPQHF

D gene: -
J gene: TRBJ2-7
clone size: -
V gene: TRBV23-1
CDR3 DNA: TGCGCCAGCAGTCAATTTCGGTTCTACGAGCAGTACTTC
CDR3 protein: CASSQFRFYEQYF

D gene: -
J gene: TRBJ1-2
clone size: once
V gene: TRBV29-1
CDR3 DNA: TGCAGCGTTGTTGGAGGGGGAGATGGCTACACCTTC
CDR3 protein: CSVVGGGDGYTF

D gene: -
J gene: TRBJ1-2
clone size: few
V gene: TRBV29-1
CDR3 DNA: TGCAGCGTTCCCCCGGTGATTCGAAACTATGGCTACACCTTC
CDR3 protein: CSVPPVIRNYGYTF

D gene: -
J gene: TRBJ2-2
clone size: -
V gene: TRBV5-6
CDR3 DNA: TGTGCCAGCAGCTTGGGATTACTTTGGGGAAACACCGGGGAGCTGTTTTTT
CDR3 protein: CASSLGLLWGNTGELFF

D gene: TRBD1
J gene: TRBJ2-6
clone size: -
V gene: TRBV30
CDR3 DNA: TGTGCCTGCGGACAGGGGGCTGGGGCCAACGTCCTGACTTTC
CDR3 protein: CACGQGAGANVLTF

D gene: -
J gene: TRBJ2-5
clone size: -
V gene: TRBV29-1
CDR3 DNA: TGCAGCGTTGAATTAATAGGACACCTACAAGAGACCCAGTACTTC
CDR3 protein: CSVELIGHLQETQYF

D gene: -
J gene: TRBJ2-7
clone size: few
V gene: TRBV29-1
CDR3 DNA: TGCAGCGTTGAAGAAACGGCCACCTACGAGCAGTACTTC
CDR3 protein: CSVEETATYEQYF

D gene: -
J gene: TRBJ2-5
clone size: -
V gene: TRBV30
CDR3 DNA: TGTGCCTGGACTTTACCGACGGAAGAGACCCAGTACTTC
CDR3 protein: CAWTLPTEETQYF

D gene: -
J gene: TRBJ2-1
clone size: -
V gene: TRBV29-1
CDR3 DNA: TGCAGCGATCGGGAGTACAATGAGCAGTTCTTC
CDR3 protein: CSDREYNEQFF

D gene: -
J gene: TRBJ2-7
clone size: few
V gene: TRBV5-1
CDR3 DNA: TGCGCCAGCAGCTTTGGTCCAGCCTACGAGCAGTACTTC
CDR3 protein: CASSFGPAYEQYF

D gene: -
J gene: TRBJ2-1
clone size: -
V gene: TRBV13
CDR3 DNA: TGTGCCAGCAGCTTCCGGGACGGGCAGTTCTTC
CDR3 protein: CASSFRDGQFF

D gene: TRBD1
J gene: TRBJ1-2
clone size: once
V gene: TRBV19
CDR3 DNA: TGTGCCAGTACCCCGGACAGGGGGGGATCCTATGGCTACACCTTC
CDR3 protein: CASTPDRGGSYGYTF

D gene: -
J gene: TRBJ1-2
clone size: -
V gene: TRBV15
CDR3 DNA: TGTGCCACCAGCACTCCAGCCTTAGACTATGGCTACACCTTC
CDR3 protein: CATSTPALDYGYTF

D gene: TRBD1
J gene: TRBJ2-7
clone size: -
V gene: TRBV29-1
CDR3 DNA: TGCAGCGCCCAGGGGGACAGCTACGAGCAGTACTTC
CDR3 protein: CSAQGDSYEQYF

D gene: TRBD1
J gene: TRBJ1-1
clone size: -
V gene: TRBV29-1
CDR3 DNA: TGCAGCGGACAGGGGAACACTGAAGCTTTCTTT
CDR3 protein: CSGQGNTEAFF

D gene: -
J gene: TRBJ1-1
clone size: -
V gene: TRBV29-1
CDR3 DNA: TGCAGCGTTGCGACGTTGAACACTGAAGCTTTCTTT
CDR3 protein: CSVATLNTEAFF

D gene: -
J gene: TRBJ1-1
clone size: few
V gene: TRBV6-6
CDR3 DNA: TGTGCCAGCAGTTACTCAGGGGACATGAACACTGAAGCTTTCTTT
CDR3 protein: CASSYSGDMNTEAFF

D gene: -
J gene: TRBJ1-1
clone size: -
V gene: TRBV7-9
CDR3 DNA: TGTGCCAGCAGCTTACAGGGAATGAACACTGAAGCTTTCTTT
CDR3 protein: CASSLQGMNTEAFF

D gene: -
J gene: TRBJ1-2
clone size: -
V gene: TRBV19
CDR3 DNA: TGTGCCAGTACCGACAGTAGAAGCTATGGCTACACCTTC
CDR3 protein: CASTDSRSYGYTF

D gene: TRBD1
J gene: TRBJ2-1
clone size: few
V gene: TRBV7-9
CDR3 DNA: TGTGCCAGCAGCACGGGACAGGGTATTGAGCAGTTCTTC
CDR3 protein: CASSTGQGIEQFF

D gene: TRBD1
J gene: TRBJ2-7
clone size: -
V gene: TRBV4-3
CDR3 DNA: TGCGCCAGCAGCCCGGGGACAGGGAGCTCCTACGAGCAGTACTTC
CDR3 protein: CASSPGTGSSYEQYF

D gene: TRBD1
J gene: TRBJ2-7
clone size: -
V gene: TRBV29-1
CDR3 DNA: TGCAGCGTTCTGGGGACAGGGTCCTACGAGCAGTACTTC
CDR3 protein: CSVLGTGSYEQYF

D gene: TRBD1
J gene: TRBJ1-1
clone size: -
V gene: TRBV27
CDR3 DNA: TGTGCCAGCAGTTTAGGGACAGGGACTGAAGCTTTCTTT
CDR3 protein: CASSLGTGTEAFF

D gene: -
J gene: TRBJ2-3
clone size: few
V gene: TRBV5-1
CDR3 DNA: TGCGCCAGCAGCTTAACGGATACGCAGTATTTT
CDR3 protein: CASSLTDTQYF

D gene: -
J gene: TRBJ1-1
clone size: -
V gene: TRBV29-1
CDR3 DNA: TGCAGCGTTGAGCAGGGAGATACCGCTGAAGCTTTCTTT
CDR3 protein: CSVEQGDTAEAFF

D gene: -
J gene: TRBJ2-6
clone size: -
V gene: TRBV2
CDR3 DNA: TGTGCCAGCAGTGGGGCCGGACGTATCTCTGGGGCCAACGTCCTGACTTTC
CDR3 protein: CASSGAGRISGANVLTF

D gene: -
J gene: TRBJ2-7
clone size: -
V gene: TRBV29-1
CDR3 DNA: TGCAGCGCCCAGGGGACAAGTACCTACGAGCAGTACTTC
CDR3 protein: CSAQGTSTYEQYF

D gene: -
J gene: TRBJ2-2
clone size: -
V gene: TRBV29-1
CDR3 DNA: TGCAGCGTACTGACCGGGGAGCTGTTTTTT
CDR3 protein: CSVLTGELFF

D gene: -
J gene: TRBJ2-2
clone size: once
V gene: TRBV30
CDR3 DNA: TGTGCCTTCCAGGCACAGGGAGGCCCCGGGGAGCTGTTTTTT
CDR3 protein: CAFQAQGGPGELFF

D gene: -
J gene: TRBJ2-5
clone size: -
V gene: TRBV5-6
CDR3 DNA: TGTGCCAGCAGCCATTATACATTGACAGCAGAGTACCAAGAGACCCAGTACTTC
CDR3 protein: CASSHYTLTAEYQETQYF

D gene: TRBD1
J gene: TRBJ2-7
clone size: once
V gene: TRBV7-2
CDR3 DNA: TGTGCCAGCAGCACCGGACAGGGGGGGTACGAGCAGTACTTC
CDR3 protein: CASSTGQGGYEQYF

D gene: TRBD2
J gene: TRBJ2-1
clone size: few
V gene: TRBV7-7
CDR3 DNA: TGTGCTAGCAGCGCCGACCCGGGGGGTGAGCAGTTCTTC
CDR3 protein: CASSADPGGEQFF

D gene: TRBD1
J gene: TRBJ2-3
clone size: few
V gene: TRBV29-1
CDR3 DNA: TGCAGCGTTGAAGAGGTGCAGGGGGCAGGAGATACGCAGTATTTT
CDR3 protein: CSVEEVQGAGDTQYF

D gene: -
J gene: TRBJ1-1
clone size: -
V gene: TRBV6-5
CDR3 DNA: TGTGCCAGCAGTACTCCCGCCGGGACGCCAGGAAAAGCTTTCTTT
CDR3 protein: CASSTPAGTPGKAFF

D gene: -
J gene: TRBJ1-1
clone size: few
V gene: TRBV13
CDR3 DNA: TGTGCCAGCAGCTACCCGACAGGTGAAGCTTTCTTT
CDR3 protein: CASSYPTGEAFF

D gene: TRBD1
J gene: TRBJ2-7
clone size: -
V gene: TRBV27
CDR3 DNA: TGTGCCAGCAGTTCGCCATCGACAGGGACCTACGAGCAGTACTTC
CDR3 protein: CASSSPSTGTYEQYF